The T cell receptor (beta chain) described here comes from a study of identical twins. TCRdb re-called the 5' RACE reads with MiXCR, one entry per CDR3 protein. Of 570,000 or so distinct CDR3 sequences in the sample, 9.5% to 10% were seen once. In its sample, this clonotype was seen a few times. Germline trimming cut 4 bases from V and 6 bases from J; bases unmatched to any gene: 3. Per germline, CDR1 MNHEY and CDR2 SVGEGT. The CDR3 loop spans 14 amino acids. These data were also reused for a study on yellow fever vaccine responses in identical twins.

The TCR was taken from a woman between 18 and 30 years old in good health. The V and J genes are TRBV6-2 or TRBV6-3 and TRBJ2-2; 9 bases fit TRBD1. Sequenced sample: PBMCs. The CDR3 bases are TGTGCCAGCAGTTGGACAGGGGTGGCCGGGGAGCTGTTTTTT. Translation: CASSWTGVAGELFF.